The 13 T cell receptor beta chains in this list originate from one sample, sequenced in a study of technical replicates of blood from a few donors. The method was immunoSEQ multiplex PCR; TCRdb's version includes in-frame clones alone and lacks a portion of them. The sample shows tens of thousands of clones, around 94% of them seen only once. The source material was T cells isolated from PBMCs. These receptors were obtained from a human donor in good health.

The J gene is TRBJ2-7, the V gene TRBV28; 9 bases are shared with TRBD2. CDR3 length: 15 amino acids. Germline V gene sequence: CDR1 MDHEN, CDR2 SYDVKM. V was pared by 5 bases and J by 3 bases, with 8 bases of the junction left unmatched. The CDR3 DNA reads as TGTGCCAGCAGTGCGGGGACTAGCCGAGACTACGAGCAGTACTTC. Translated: CASSAGTSRDYEQYF.

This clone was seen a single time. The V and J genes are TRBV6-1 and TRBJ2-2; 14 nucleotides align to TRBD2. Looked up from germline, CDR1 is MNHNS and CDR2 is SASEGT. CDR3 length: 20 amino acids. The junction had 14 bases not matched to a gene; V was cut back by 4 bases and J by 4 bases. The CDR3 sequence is CASSASLTSGRAPSTGELFF. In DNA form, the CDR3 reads TGTGCCAGCAGTGCTAGCCTGACTAGCGGGAGGGCCCCAAGCACCGGGGAGCTGTTTTTT.

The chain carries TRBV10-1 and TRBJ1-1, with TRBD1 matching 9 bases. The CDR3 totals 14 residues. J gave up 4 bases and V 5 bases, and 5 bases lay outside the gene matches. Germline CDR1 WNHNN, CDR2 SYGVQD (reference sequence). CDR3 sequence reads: CASSTDRGVTEAFF. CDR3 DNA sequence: TGCGCCAGCAGTACCGACAGGGGGGTCACTGAAGCTTTCTTT.

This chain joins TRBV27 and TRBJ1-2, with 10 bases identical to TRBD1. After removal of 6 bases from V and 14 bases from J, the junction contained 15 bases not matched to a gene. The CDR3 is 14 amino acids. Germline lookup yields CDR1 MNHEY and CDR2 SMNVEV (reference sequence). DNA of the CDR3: TGTGCCAGCAGGAAGACAGGGGGCGAAGAACGTCTTACCTTC. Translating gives CASRKTGGEERLTF.

This CDR3 reads CASSDDPTGGNEQFF. In DNA form, the CDR3 reads TGTGCCAGCAGTGACGACCCAACAGGTGGCAATGAGCAGTTCTTC. The chain links TRBV2 to TRBJ2-1; possible D gene TRBD1, 5 bases. This CDR3 spans 15 amino acids. The germline V gene encodes CDR1 SNHLY and CDR2 FYNNEI. Between the trimmed V and J ends, which lost 3 bases and 6 bases, there was a span of 15 bases.

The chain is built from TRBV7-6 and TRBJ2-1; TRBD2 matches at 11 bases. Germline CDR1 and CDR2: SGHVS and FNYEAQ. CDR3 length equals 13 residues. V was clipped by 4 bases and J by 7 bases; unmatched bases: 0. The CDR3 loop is CASSWTSGNEQFF. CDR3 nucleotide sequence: TGTGCCAGCAGCTGGACTAGCGGGAATGAGCAGTTCTTC. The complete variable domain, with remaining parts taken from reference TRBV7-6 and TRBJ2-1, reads GAGVSQSPRYKVTKRGQDVALRCDPISGHVSLYWYRQALGQGPEFLTYFNYEAQQDKSGLPNDRFSAERPEGSISTLTIQRTEQRDSAMYRCASSWTSGNEQFFGPGTRLTVL.

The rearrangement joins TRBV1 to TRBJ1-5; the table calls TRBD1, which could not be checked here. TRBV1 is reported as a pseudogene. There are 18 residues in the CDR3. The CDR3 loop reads CTSSRMEVTEIFRQPQHF. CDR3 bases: TGCACCAGCAGCCGCATGGAAGTGACAGAAATTTTTCGTCAGCCCCAGCATTTT.

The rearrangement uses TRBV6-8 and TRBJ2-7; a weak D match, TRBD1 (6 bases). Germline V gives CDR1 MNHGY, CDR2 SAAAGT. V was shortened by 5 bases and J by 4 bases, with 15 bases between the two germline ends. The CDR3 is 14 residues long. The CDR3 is CASSPQGLEYEQYF. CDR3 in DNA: TGTGCCAGCAGTCCACAGGGCCTGGAGTACGAGCAGTACTTC.

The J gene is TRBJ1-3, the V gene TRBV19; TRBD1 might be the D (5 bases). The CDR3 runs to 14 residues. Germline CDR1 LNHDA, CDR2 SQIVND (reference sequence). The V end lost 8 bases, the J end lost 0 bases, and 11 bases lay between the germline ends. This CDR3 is CASVTGSSGNTIYF. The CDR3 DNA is TGTGCCAGTGTAACAGGATCCTCTGGAAACACCATATATTTT.

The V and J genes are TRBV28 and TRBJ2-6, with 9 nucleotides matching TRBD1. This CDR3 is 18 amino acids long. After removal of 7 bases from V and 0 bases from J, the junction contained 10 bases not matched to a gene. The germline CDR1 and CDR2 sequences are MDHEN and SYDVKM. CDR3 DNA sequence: TGTGCCAGCACCTCGAAAGGGACAGGGCTCTCTGGGGCCAACGTCCTGACTTTC. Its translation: CASTSKGTGLSGANVLTF.

This chain's CDR3 is CASSVIAGGPKETQYF. The CDR3 DNA is TGTGCCAGCAGCGTAATAGCGGGAGGGCCTAAAGAGACCCAGTACTTC. The gene calls are TRBV7-9 and TRBJ2-5, with 11 bases matching TRBD2. This CDR3 has 16 residues. Per germline, CDR1 SEHNR and CDR2 FQNEAQ (reference sequence). Trimming removed 5 bases from V and 3 bases from J; junction bases left unmatched: 8.

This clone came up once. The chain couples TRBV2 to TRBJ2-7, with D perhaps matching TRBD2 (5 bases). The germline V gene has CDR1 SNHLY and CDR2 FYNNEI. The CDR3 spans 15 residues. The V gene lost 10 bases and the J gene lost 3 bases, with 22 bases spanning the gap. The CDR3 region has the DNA TGTGCCACTAGCACCTCGGGTCGAAACCTCTACGAGCAGTACTTC. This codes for CATSTSGRNLYEQYF.

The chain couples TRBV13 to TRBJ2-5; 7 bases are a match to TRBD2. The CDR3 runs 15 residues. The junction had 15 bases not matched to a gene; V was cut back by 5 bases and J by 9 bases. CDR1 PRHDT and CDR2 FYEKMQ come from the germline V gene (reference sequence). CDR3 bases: TGTGCCAGCAGCCCGACGGACCGCGGGAGAGGGGCCCAGTACTTC. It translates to CASSPTDRGRGAQYF.